One sample yielded the 29 T cell receptor beta chains listed below, sequenced in a study of patients and donors after allogeneic stem cell transplantation. MiXCR, run by TCRdb on the RT-PCR reads, gives a single entry per CDR3 protein. The table lists approximately 430,000 distinct CDR3 sequences, 15% to 20% of them singletons. What was sequenced was blood, either unsorted or a sorted T cell fraction (not recorded which). Every receptor here comes from a human donor who was either an allogeneic HSCT recipient or a stem cell or donor lymphocyte infusion donor (not recorded which). It is not recorded whose cells these are; they may come from a transplant donor.

This clonotype was detected a few times. V gene TRBV6-4 combines with J gene TRBJ2-2, with unresolved D. CDR3 length: 14 amino acids. Trimming removed 4 bases from V and 2 bases from J, with 8 bases in between. Germline assignment: CDR1 MRHNA and CDR2 SNTAGT. The DNA for the CDR3 is TGTGCCAGCAGTGTGGACCTCAACACCGGGGAGCTGTTTTTT. Translating gives CASSVDLNTGELFF.

This clonotype was observed a handful of times. This chain joins TRBV9 and TRBJ2-3; a possible D gene is TRBD2 (6 bases). The CDR3 is 15 residues long. The germline V and J ends were trimmed by 0 bases and 0 bases, with 8 bases remaining between them. CDR1 is SGDLS, CDR2 YYNGEE, per germline. Written as DNA, the CDR3 is TGTGCCAGCAGCGTAGAAGGGACTAGCACAGATACGCAGTATTTT. Amino acids: CASSVEGTSTDTQYF.

In its sample, this clonotype was seen a few times. The J gene is TRBJ2-3, the V gene TRBV12-3 or TRBV12-4, with D perhaps assigned TRBD1 or TRBD2 (5 bases each). V was cut by 7 bases and J by 9 bases, with 23 bases left in between. CDR3 length: 15 amino acids. The CDR3 region has the DNA TGTGCCAGCACCCCCGGGACGGAGAATGGTTGGACGCAGTATTTT. Translated: CASTPGTENGWTQYF.

This clonotype was detected ten times or more. The genes are TRBV12-3 or TRBV12-4 and TRBJ1-1; weak D call: TRBD1 (5 bases). The CDR3 totals 14 residues. Trimming removed 2 bases from V and 2 bases from J, with 9 bases in between. In nucleotides, the CDR3 is TGTGCCAGCAGTTTACCGGGACGCAACACTGAAGCTTTCTTT. It codes for CASSLPGRNTEAFF.

This clonotype turned up a few times. This chain uses TRBV18 with TRBJ1-1; no firm D call. V lost 4 bases and J 3 bases, leaving 9 bases between the germline ends. The CDR3 contains 13 residues. CDR1 and CDR2 from the germline V gene are KGHSH and LQKENI. CDR3 in amino acids: CASSQYRHTEAFF. CDR3 DNA sequence: TGTGCCAGCTCACAATACAGACACACTGAAGCTTTCTTT.

This clonotype turned up a few times. This sequence joins TRBV29-1 and TRBJ2-1; TRBD2 matches at 7 bases. Trimming at V came to 4 bases and at J to 3 bases, leaving 3 bases not matched to a gene. Germline CDR1 reads SQVTM; CDR2 reads ANQGSEA. This CDR3 is 13 amino acids long. CDR3 sequence (DNA): TGCAGCGTTGTCGGGACTATCTACAATGAGCAGTTCTTC. This codes for CSVVGTIYNEQFF.

A few counts support this clonotype. The rearrangement joins TRBV5-1 to TRBJ2-7, with TRBD1 matching 8 bases. The CDR3 has 14 residues. The germline V gene encodes CDR1 SGHRS and CDR2 YFSETQ. V lost 2 bases to trimming and J lost 2 bases; unmatched junction nucleotides: 3. The CDR3 DNA is TGCGCCAGCAGCTTTGGACAGGGCCCCTACGAGCAGTACTTC. It codes for CASSFGQGPYEQYF.

This clonotype was counted many times. This chain uses TRBV9 with TRBJ2-5, with D perhaps matching TRBD1 (5 bases). Germline V lookup: CDR1 SGDLS, CDR2 YYNGEE. Between the trimmed V and J ends, which lost 5 bases and 9 bases, there was a span of 20 bases. CDR3 length: 14 residues. The CDR3 here is CASSLAGFAESQYF. CDR3 in DNA: TGTGCCAGCAGTTTGGCAGGGTTTGCGGAGTCCCAGTACTTC.

The rearrangement joins TRBV20-1 to TRBJ2-6; a weak D match, TRBD2 (6 bases). Per the germline V gene, CDR1 is DFQATT and CDR2 is SNEGSKA (reference sequence). CDR3 length equals 13 residues. Between the trimmed V and J ends, which lost 5 bases and 4 bases, there was a span of 9 bases. The DNA for the CDR3 is TGCAGTGCTCCGGGGGAGGGGGCCAACGTCCTGACTTTC. This gives the protein CSAPGEGANVLTF.

The chain links TRBV5-6 to TRBJ1-2, with D possibly matching TRBD1 (6 bases). CDR1 and CDR2 from the germline V gene are SGHDT and YYEEEE. CDR3 size: 13 residues. V lost 5 bases and J lost 8, with 16 bases in between. Written as DNA, the CDR3 is TGTGCCAGCAGGGAGACAGGACTACGGGGCTACACCTTC. Its protein product is CASRETGLRGYTF.

This chain links TRBV30 with TRBJ2-1, with 11 bases identical to TRBD2. This CDR3 contains 16 residues. Germline values: CDR1 GTSNPN, CDR2 SVGIG (reference sequence). With 2 bases clipped from V and 8 bases from J, the junction kept 11 bases outside the gene matches. CDR3 in DNA: TGTGCCTGGAGTTTAGGAGGGATAGCGGGGGGGTATGAGCAGTTCTTC. Translating it yields CAWSLGGIAGGYEQFF. Based on the CDR3 plus reference TRBV30 and TRBJ2-1, the full variable domain is SQTIHQWPATLVQPVGSPLSLECTVEGTSNPNLYWYRQAAGRGLQLLFYSVGIGQISSEVPQNLSASRPQDRQFILSSKKLLLSDSGFYLCAWSLGGIAGGYEQFFGPGTRLTVL.

The sample holds a few counts of this clonotype. The chain couples TRBV7-8 to TRBJ2-3; 8 nucleotides line up with TRBD2. The trim removed 1 base at V and 3 bases at J, leaving 6 bases unmatched. The CDR3 loop spans 16 amino acids. Germline CDR1 reads SGHVS; CDR2 reads FQNEAQ. The CDR3 loop is CASSLVALAVTDTQYF. The DNA of the CDR3 is TGTGCCAGCAGCTTAGTCGCACTAGCGGTTACAGATACGCAGTATTTT.

This clonotype was observed a few times. The rearrangement joins TRBV29-1 to TRBJ2-1; 7 nucleotides align to TRBD2. V shed 4 bases and J 2 bases; nucleotides not matched to a gene: 5. CDR3 length: 14 residues. Germline CDR1 is SQVTM and CDR2 is ANQGSEA. The DNA for the CDR3 is TGCAGCGTTGGTAACGGGGGGACCTACAATGAGCAGTTCTTC. Protein: CSVGNGGTYNEQFF.

This chain links TRBV24-1 with TRBJ2-3, with TRBD2 matching over 11 bases. Germline CDR1 KGHDR, CDR2 SFDVKD. This CDR3 is 17 amino acids long. With 4 bases clipped from V and 7 bases from J, the junction kept 12 bases outside the gene matches. The CDR3 sequence: CATSDLGLADHKNTQYF. CDR3 nucleotides: TGTGCCACCAGTGACCTGGGACTAGCGGACCACAAGAATACGCAGTATTTT.

A few counts support this clonotype. The chain carries TRBV24-1 and TRBJ2-1; TRBD1 or TRBD2 may be the D gene (5 bases each). Germline loops: CDR1 KGHDR, CDR2 SFDVKD. This CDR3 has 16 residues. Trimming shortened V by 3 bases and J by 6 bases, and 17 bases separated the two germline ends. The CDR3 nucleotides are TGTGCCACCAGTGATCTTCCGGGACGTCAAGTCAATGAGCAGTTCTTC. Translated, it gives CATSDLPGRQVNEQFF.

The CDR3 sequence is CASSFRELNTEAFF. As DNA, the CDR3 is TGTGCCAGCAGCTTTAGGGAATTGAACACTGAAGCTTTCTTT. The rearrangement links TRBV5-5 to TRBJ1-1; D gene uncertain. This CDR3 spans 14 amino acids. Germline-derived CDR1 and CDR2 are SGHKS and YYEKEE (reference sequence). With 2 bases removed from V and 0 bases from J, the gap between germline ends came to 8 bases.

The J gene is TRBJ2-7, the V gene TRBV2; D not resolved. The CDR3 has 11 amino acids. V was trimmed by 10 bases and J by 9 bases, leaving 16 bases between them. CDR1 and CDR2 (germline): SNHLY, FYNNEI. CDR3 sequence: CATAELRMQYF. As DNA, the CDR3 is TGTGCCACGGCCGAACTGAGAATGCAGTACTTC.

The chain carries TRBV4-1 and TRBJ2-7; 7 bases fit TRBD1. After removal of 1 base from V and 3 bases from J, the junction contained 6 bases not matched to a gene. The CDR3 runs 15 residues. CDR1 MGHRA and CDR2 YSYEKL come from the germline V gene. CDR3 amino acids: CASSQALGQDYEQYF. In DNA, the CDR3 is TGCGCCAGCAGCCAAGCCTTAGGACAGGACTACGAGCAGTACTTC.

This sequence joins TRBV19 and TRBJ1-5, with D unresolved. The CDR3 is 12 residues long. Germline loops: CDR1 LNHDA, CDR2 SQIVND (reference sequence). The ends were cut back, 3 bases at V and 4 bases at J, with 4 bases in the middle. Here the CDR3 reads CASSIGNQPQHF. CDR3 nucleotide sequence: TGTGCCAGTAGTATCGGTAATCAGCCCCAGCATTTT.

This chain connects TRBV5-1 to TRBJ2-3; 14 positions agree with TRBD2. The CDR3 sequence is 17 residues long. Germline V gene data show CDR1 as SGHRS and CDR2 as YFSETQ. V was pared by 4 bases and J by 4 bases, with 8 bases of the junction left unmatched. This chain's CDR3 is CASSPGTSGRISDTQYF. The CDR3 DNA follows: TGCGCCAGCAGCCCGGGGACTAGCGGGAGAATTTCAGATACGCAGTATTTT.

J is TRBJ1-1 and V is TRBV19, with D perhaps TRBD1 (5 bases). The V gene lost 3 bases and the J gene lost 4 bases, with 6 bases spanning the gap. Germline V lookup: CDR1 LNHDA, CDR2 SQIVND (reference sequence). This CDR3 has 12 residues. Written as DNA, the CDR3 is TGTGCCAGTAGTATGGGGGGCACTGAAGCTTTCTTT. This encodes CASSMGGTEAFF.

This clonotype has a single count. The chain employs TRBV9 and TRBJ2-3, with 10 bases lining up with TRBD2. The ends lost 0 bases at V and 2 bases at J; junction bases unmatched: 3. The CDR3 has 16 amino acids. CDR1 and CDR2 (germline): SGDLS, YYNGEE. The CDR3 sequence: CASSVEAGGITDTQYF. In DNA form, the CDR3 reads TGTGCCAGCAGCGTAGAAGCGGGGGGGATCACAGATACGCAGTATTTT.

The table lists this clonotype with a few counts. The chain recombines TRBV4-3 with TRBJ1-2, with 8 positions matching TRBD1. CDR3 length: 13 amino acids. Germline trimming cut 5 bases from V and 5 bases from J; bases unmatched to any gene: 4. Looked up from germline, CDR1 is LGHNA and CDR2 is YSLEER. The CDR3 loop is CASSDRGSYGYTF. In DNA form, the CDR3 reads TGCGCCAGCAGCGACAGGGGATCATATGGCTACACCTTC.

This clonotype occurred a few times. The V and J genes are TRBV3-1 and TRBJ2-7, with D maybe TRBD1 (7 bases). V shed 4 bases and J shed 3 bases, with 16 bases lying between them. Germline values: CDR1 LGHDT, CDR2 YNNKEL (reference sequence). This CDR3 has 15 residues. CDR3 nucleotide sequence: TGTGCCAGCAGCCGGCAGGGGGGTGGGGTCTACGAGCAGTACTTC. Protein sequence: CASSRQGGGVYEQYF.

The table lists this clonotype with a few counts. This sequence joins TRBV5-8 and TRBJ2-3, with TRBD2 matching 8 bases. Trimming at V came to 5 bases and at J to 5 bases, leaving 7 bases not matched to a gene. The CDR3 is made up of 14 amino acids. Germline V lookup: CDR1 SGHTS, CDR2 YDEGEE. The CDR3 coding sequence is TGTGCCAGCAGACGGGGGGGGAGAGGAGATACGCAGTATTTT. Residues: CASRRGGRGDTQYF.

The rearrangement links TRBV18 to TRBJ1-2; D not certain. The V end lost 2 bases, the J end lost 5 bases, and 9 bases lay between the germline ends. The germline gives CDR1 KGHSH, CDR2 LQKENI. This CDR3 spans 13 amino acids. The CDR3 coding sequence is TGTGCCAGCTCACCAAGTCAGAATTATGGCTACACCTTC. Translated: CASSPSQNYGYTF.

This clonotype was seen a few times. V is TRBV5-4 and J is TRBJ1-1; D call uncertain. V gave up 3 bases and J gave up 6 bases, with 6 bases separating them. Per germline, CDR1 SGHNT and CDR2 YYREEE (reference sequence). This CDR3 comprises 11 residues. CDR3 bases: TGTGCCAGCAGCTACGGGGCTGAAGCTTTCTTT. This gives the protein CASSYGAEAFF.

The V and J genes are TRBV18 and TRBJ2-1, with no clear D. Germline CDR1 reads KGHSH; CDR2 reads LQKENI. The CDR3 has 15 amino acids. The V gene lost 3 bases and the J gene lost 1 base, with 10 bases spanning the gap. The CDR3 bases are TGTGCCAGCTCACCTCAGCCAGGATCCTACAATGAGCAGTTCTTC. This codes for CASSPQPGSYNEQFF. Together with reference TRBV18 and TRBJ2-1, the CDR3 gives the full variable domain: NAGVMQNPRHLVRRRGQEARLRCSPMKGHSHVYWYRQLPEEGLKFMVYLQKENIIDESGMPKERFSAEFPKEGPSILRIQQVVRGDSAAYFCASSPQPGSYNEQFFGPGTRLTVL.

V gene TRBV11-3 combines with J gene TRBJ2-7, with D maybe TRBD1 (5 bases). The CDR3 is 15 amino acids. Trimming shortened V by 1 base and J by 5 bases, and 15 bases separated the two germline ends. CDR1 is SGHNT, CDR2 YENEEA, per germline. CDR3 protein: CASSLVSVTANEQYF. The CDR3, as DNA: TGTGCCAGCAGCTTAGTTTCCGTGACAGCTAACGAGCAGTACTTC.